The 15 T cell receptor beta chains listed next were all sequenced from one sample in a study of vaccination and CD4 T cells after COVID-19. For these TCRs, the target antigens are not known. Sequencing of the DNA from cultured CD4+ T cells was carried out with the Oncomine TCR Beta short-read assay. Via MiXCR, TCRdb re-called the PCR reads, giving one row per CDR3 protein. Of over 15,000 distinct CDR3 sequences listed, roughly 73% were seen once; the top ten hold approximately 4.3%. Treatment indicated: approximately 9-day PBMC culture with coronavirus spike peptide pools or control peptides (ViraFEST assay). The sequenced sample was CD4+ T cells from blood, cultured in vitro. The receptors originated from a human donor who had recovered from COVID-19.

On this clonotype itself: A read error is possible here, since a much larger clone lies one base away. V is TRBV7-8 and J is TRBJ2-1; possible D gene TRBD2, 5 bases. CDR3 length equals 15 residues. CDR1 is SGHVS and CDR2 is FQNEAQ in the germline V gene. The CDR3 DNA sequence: TGTGCCAACAGCTTATCCGGGGTTTCCTACAATGAGCAGTTCTTC. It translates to CANSLSGVSYNEQFF. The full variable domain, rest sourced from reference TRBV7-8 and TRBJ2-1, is GAGVSQSPRYKVAKRGQDVALRCDPISGHVSLFWYQQALGQGPEFLTYFQNEAQLDKSGLPSDRFFAERPEGSVSTLKIQRTQQEDSAVYLCANSLSGVSYNEQFFGPGTRLTVL.

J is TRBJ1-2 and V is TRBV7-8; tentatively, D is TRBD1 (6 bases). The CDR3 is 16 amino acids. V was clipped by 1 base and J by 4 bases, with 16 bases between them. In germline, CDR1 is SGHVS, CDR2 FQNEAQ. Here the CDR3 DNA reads TGTGCCAGCAGCTTAGAAAGGACAGTTTGGGGCTATGGCTACACCTTC. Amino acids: CASSLERTVWGYGYTF.

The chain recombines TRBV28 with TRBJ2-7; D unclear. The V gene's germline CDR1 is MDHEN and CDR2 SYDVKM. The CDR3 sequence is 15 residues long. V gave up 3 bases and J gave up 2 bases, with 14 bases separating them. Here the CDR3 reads CASSFGHTNPYEQYF. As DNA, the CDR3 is TGTGCCAGCAGTTTTGGGCATACAAATCCCTACGAGCAGTACTTC.

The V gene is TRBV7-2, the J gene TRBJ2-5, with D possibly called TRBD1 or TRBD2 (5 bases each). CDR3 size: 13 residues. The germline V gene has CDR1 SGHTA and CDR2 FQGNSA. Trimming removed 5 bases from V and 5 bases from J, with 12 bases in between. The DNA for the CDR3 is TGTGCCAGCAGCCTCGGGGCGGTGGAGACCCAGTACTTC. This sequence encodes CASSLGAVETQYF.

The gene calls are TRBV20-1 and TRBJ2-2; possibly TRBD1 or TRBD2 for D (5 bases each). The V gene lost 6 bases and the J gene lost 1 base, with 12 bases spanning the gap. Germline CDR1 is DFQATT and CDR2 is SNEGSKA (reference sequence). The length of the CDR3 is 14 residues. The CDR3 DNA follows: TGCAGTGCCGCCGGGACGGAGAACACCGGGGAGCTGTTTTTT. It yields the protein CSAAGTENTGELFF.

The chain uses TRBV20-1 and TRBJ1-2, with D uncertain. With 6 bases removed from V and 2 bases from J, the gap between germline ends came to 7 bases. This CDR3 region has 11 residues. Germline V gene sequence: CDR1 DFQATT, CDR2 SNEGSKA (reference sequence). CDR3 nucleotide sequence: TGCAGTGCCCTGGGAAACTATGGCTACACCTTC. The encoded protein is CSALGNYGYTF.

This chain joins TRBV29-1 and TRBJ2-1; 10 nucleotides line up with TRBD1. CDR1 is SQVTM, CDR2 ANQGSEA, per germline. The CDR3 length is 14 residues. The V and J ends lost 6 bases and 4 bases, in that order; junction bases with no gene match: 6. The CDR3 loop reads CSVFGQGVYNEQFF. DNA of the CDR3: TGCAGCGTCTTTGGACAGGGGGTATACAATGAGCAGTTCTTC.

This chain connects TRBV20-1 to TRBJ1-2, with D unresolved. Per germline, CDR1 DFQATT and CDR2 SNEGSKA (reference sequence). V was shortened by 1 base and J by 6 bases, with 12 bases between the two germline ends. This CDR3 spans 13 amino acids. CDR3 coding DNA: TGCAGTGCTAGAGTGAGGTCGAAGGATGGCTACACCTTC. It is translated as CSARVRSKDGYTF.

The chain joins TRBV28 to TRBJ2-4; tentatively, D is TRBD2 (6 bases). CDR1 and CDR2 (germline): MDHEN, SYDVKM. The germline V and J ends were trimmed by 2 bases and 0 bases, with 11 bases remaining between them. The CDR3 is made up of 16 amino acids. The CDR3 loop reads CASSLGGTLAKNIQYF. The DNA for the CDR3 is TGTGCCAGCAGTTTAGGGGGGACCCTAGCCAAAAACATTCAGTACTTC.

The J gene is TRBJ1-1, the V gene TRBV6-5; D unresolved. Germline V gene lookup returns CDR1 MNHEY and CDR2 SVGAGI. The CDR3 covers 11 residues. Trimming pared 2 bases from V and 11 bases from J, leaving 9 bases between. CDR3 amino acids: CASSYAFRAFF. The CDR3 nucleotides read TGTGCCAGCAGTTACGCTTTTCGGGCTTTCTTT.

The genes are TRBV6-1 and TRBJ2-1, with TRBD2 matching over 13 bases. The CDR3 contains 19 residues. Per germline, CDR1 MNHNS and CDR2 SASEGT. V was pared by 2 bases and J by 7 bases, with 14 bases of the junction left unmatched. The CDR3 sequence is CASSERYLFRTSGSNEQFF. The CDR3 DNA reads TGTGCCAGCAGTGAACGGTATCTGTTTAGGACTAGCGGGAGTAATGAGCAGTTCTTC.

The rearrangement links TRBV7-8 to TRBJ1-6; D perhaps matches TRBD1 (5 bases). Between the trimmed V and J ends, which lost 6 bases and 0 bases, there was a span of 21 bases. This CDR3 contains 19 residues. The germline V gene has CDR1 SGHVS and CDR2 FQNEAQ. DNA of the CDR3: TGTGCCAGCAGACCGCTTGGGGGGGGTGGGAGCTCCTATAATTCACCCCTCCACTTT. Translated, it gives CASRPLGGGGSSYNSPLHF.

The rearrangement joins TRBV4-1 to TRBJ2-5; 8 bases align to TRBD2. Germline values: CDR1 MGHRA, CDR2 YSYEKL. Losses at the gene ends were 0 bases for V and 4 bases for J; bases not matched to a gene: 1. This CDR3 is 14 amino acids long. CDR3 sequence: CASSQDRGGETQYF. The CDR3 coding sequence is TGCGCCAGCAGCCAAGATCGGGGGGGAGAGACCCAGTACTTC.

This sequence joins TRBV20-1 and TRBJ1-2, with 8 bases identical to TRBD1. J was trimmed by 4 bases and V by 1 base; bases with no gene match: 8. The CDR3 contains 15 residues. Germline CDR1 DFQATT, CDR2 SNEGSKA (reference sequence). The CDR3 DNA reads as TGCAGTGCTAGAGTAAGCAGGGGGCTGAGCTATGGCTACACCTTC. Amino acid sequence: CSARVSRGLSYGYTF.

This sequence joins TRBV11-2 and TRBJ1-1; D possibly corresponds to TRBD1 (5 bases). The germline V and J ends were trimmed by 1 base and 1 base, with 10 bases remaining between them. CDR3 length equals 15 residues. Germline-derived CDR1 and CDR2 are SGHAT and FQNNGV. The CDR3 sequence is CASSLGYGGNTEAFF. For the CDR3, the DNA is TGTGCCAGCAGCTTAGGATATGGGGGGAACACTGAAGCTTTCTTT.